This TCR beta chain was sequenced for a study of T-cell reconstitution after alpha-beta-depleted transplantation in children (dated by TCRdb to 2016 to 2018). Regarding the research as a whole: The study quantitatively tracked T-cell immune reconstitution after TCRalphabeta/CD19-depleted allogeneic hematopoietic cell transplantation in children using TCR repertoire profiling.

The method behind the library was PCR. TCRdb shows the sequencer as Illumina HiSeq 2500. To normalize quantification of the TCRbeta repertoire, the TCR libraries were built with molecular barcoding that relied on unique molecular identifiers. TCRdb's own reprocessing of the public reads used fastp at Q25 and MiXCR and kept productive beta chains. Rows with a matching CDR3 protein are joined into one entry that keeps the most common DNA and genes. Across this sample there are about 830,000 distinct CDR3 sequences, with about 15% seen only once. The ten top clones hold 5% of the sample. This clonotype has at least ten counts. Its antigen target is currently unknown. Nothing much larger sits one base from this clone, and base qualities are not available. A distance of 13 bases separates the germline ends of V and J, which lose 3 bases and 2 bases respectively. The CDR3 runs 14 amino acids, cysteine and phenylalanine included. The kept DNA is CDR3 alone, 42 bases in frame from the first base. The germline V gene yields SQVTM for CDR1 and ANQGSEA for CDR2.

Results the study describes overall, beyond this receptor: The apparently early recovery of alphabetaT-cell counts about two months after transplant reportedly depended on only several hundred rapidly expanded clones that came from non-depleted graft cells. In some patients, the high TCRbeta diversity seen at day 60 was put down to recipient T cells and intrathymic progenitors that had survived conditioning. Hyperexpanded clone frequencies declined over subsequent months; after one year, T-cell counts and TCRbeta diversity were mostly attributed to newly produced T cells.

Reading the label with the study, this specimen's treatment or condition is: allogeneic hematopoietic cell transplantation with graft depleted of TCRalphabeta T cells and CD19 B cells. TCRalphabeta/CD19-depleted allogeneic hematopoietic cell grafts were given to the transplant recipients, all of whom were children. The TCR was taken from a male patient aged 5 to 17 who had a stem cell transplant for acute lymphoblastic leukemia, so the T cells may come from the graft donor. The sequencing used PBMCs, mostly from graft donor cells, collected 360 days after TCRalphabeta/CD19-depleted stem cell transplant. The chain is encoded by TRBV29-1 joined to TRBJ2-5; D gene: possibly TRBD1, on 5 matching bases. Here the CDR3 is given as CSVDKRGRQETQYF. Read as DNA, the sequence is TGCAGCGTTGACAAAAGGGGTCGTCAAGAGACCCAGTACTTC.